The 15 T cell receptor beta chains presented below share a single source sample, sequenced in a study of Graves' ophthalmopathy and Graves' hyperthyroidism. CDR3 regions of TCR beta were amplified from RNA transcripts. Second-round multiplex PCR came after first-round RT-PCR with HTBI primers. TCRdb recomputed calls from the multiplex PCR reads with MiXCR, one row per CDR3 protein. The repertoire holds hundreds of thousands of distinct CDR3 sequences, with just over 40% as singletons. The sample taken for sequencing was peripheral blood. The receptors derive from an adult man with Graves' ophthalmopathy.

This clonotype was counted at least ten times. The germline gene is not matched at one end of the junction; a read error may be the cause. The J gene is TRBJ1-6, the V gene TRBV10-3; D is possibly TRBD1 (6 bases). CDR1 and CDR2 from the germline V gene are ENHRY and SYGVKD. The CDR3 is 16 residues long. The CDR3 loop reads CASSFGRGSNNSPLHF. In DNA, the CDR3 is TGTGCCAGCAGTTTCGGCAGGGGTTCCAATAATTCACCCCTCCACTTT.

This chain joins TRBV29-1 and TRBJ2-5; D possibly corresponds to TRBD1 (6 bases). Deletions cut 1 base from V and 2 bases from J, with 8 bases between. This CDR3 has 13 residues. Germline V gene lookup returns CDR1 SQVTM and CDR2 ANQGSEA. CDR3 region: CSVEAQGQETQYF. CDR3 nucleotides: TGCAGCGTTGAAGCGCAGGGGCAAGAGACCCAGTACTTC.

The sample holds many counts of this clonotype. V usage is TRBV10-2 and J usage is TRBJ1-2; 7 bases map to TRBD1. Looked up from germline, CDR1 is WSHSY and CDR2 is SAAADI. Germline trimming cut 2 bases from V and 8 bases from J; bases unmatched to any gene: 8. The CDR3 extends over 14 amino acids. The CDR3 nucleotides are TGCGCCAGCAGTGAGGACAGGGTATGGGGAGGCTACACCTTC. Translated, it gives CASSEDRVWGGYTF.

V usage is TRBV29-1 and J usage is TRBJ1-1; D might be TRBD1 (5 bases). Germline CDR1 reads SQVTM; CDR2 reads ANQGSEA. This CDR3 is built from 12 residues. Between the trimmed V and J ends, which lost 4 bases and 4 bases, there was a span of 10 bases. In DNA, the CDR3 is TGCAGCGTTGGCCAGGGCAGCACTGAAGCTTTCTTT. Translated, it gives CSVGQGSTEAFF.

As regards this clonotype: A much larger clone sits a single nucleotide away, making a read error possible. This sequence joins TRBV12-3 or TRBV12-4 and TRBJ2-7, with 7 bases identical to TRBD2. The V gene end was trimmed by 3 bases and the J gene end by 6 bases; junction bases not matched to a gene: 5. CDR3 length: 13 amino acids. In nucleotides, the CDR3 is TGTGCCAGCAGTTTGGGAGGGCGCGCCGAGCAGTACTTC. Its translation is CASSLGGRAEQYF.

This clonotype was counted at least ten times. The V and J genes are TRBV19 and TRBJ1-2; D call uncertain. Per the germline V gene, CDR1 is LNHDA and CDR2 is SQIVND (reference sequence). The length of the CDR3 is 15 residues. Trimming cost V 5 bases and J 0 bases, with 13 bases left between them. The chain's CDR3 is CASSGVQSPNYGYTF. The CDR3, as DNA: TGTGCCAGTAGTGGAGTCCAGTCCCCTAACTATGGCTACACCTTC. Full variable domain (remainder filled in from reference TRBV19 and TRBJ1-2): DGGITQSPKYLFRKEGQNVTLSCEQNLNHDAMYWYRQDPGQGLRLIYYSQIVNDFQKGDIAEGYSVSREKKESFPLTVTSAQKNPTAFYLCASSGVQSPNYGYTFGSGTRLTVV.

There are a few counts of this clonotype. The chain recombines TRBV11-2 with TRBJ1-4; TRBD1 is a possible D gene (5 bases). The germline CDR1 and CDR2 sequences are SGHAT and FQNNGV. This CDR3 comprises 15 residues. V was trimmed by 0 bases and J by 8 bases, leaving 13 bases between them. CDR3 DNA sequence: TGTGCCAGCAGCTTAGAGTCAGGGCTTGGGGAAAAACTGTTTTTT. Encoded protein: CASSLESGLGEKLFF. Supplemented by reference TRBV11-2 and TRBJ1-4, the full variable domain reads EAGVAQSPRYKIIEKRQSVAFWCNPISGHATLYWYQQILGQGPKLLIQFQNNGVVDDSQLPKDRFSAERLKGVDSTLKIQPAKLEDSAVYLCASSLESGLGEKLFFGSGTQLSVL.

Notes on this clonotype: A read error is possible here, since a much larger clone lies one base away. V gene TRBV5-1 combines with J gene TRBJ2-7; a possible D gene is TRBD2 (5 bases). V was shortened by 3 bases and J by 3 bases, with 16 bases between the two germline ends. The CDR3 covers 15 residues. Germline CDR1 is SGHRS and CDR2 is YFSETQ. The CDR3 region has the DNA TGCGCCAGCAGCTCGGGGTGGCAGGCCAACTACGAGCAGTACTTC. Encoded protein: CASSSGWQANYEQYF.

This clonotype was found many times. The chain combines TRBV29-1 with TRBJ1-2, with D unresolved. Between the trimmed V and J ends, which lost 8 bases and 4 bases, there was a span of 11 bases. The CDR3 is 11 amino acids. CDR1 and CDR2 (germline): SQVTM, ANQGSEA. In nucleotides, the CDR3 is TGCAGCTATAAGGGAGGCTATGGCTACACCTTC. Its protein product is CSYKGGYGYTF. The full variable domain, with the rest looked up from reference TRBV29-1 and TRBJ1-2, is SAVISQKPSRDICQRGTSLTIQCQVDSQVTMMFWYRQQPGQSLTLIATANQGSEATYESGFVIDKFPISRPNLTFSTLTVSNMSPEDSSIYLCSYKGGYGYTFGSGTRLTVV.

The CDR3 protein is CAISEGQGYGYTF. CDR3 bases: TGTGCCATCAGTGAGGGGCAGGGCTATGGCTACACCTTC. The V call is TRBV10-3, the J call TRBJ1-2; D perhaps matches TRBD1 (5 bases). The CDR3 has 13 amino acids. The V end was cut by 2 bases, the J end by 4 bases, with 8 bases between. Germline V gene sequence: CDR1 ENHRY, CDR2 SYGVKD.

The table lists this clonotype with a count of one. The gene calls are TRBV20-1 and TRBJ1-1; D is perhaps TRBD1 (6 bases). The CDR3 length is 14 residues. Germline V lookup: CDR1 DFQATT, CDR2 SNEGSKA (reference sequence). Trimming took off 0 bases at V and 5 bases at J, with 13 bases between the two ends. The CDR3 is CSAREYGGRTEAFF. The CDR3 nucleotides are TGCAGTGCTAGAGAATACGGGGGGCGGACTGAAGCTTTCTTT.

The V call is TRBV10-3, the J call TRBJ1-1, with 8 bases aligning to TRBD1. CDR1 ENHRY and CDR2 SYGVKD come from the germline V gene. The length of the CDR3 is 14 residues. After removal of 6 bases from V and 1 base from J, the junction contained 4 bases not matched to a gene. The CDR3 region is CAISRGQGNTEAFF. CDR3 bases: TGTGCCATCAGCAGAGGACAGGGGAACACTGAAGCTTTCTTT.

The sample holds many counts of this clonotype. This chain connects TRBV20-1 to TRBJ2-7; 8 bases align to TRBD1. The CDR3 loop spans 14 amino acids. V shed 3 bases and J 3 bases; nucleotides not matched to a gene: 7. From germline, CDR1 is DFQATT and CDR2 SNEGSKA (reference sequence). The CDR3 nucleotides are TGCAGTGCTAGGCCCGGGGACAGGCACTACGAGCAGTACTTC. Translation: CSARPGDRHYEQYF.

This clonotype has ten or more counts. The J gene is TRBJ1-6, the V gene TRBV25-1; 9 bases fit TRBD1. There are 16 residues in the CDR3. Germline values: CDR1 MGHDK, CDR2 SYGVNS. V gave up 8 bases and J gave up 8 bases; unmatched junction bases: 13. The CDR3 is CASSPQGQGSDSPLHF. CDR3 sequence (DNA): TGTGCCAGCTCACCCCAGGGACAGGGTTCGGATTCACCCCTCCACTTT.

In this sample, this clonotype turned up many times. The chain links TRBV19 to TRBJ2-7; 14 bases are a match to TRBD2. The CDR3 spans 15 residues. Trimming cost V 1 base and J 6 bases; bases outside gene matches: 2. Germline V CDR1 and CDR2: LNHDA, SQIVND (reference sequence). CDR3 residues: CASSIAGLAGAEQYF. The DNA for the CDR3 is TGTGCCAGTAGTATAGCGGGACTAGCGGGAGCCGAGCAGTACTTC.